The text below deals with one TCR beta chain. As yet, its antigen is unknown. The CDR3 extends over 12 amino acids. The V end was cut by 8 bases, the J end by 4 bases, with 9 bases between. The V gene's germline CDR1 is MDHEN and CDR2 SYDVKM. The data were obtained in a study of cytomegalovirus exposure and HLA in healthy donors. Findings and caveats of the study: Data from an earlier analysis indicated that most TCR beta V segments were productive either about 90% or about 30% of the time.

A multiplex PCR was run with 60 Vbeta primers and 13 Jbeta primers. Using immunoSEQ multiplex PCR, the repertoire was profiled, and TCRdb retains in-frame clones only, with some absent. The sample consists of roughly 34,000 clones, 55% to 75% of them appearing once. The gene calls are TRBV28 and TRBJ1-5; D possibly corresponds to TRBD1 (6 bases). Sequences were obtained from PBMCs. The sequence derives from a man aged 30 to 45 in good health and CMV-seronegative. The CDR3 loop is CASRDINQPQHF. The CDR3 DNA sequence: TGTGCCAGCCGGGACATAAATCAGCCCCAGCATTTT.